This T cell receptor beta chain originates from a study of blood T cell repertoires in COVID-19. In the authors' workflow: Scientists estimated how many nucleated cells there were by amplifying reference gene primers. The protocol was immunoSEQ multiplex PCR, while the TCRdb copy is restricted to in-frame clones and leaves out a portion. V, J and clone size reflect that table, while D and trimming were determined from the DNA. The sample includes about 170,000 clones, approximately 79% of them seen just once. The CDR3 contains 14 residues. Germline V gene data show CDR1 as SGHNT and CDR2 as YYREEE (reference sequence). V was trimmed by 0 bases and J by 4 bases, leaving 7 bases between them.

This clonotype was sampled from a woman aged 80 or over with acute or convalescent COVID-19. Sequenced sample: peripheral blood. This chain links TRBV5-4 with TRBJ2-2; D remains unclear. The CDR3 DNA is TGTGCCAGCAGCTTGGAATGGGCCACCGGGGAGCTGTTTTTT. Translating gives CASSLEWATGELFF.